The entry that follows covers one T cell receptor beta chain sequence. The antigen this receptor binds is unknown. No clone much larger than this one lies a single base away; base qualities are absent. A single peripheral blood draw of about 120 mL on average was collected from each donor into heparinised tubes. Using a panel that included CD45RO, CCR7, CD25, CD127, CD95 and CD27, naive, central memory, regulatory and stem cell-like memory CD4+ T cells were sorted on a BD FACSAria II. Every sorted population had a purity above 95%. PBMCs were separated immediately by Lymphoprep density gradient centrifugation and were stained directly, without being cultured. So that batch effects would be minimized, each experiment stained and sorted samples in pairs, pairing one healthy donor with one patient. This record belongs to a study of beta chain features in type 1 diabetes (dated by TCRdb to the late 2010s). For the wider study: No differences in mean age, gender distribution, total cell number or subset yield were found between patients and healthy donors. Regulatory and stem cell-like memory subsets were obtained from only 8 patients and about eight healthy donors, while naive and central memory subsets were obtained from all 28 donors. In the study, recently diagnosed type 1 diabetes patients and matched healthy donors were compared on the TCRB repertoires of their sorted circulating CD4+ T cell subsets. A total of just under 110,000,000 sorted cells were examined across all samples, and RNA yield correlated strongly with the number of cells per subset.

The junction shows trimming of 6 bases on V and 3 bases on J, plus 5 bases between the germline ends. Counted from cysteine to phenylalanine, this CDR3 has 11 amino acids. The read is trimmed to its CDR3 DNA, 33 bases read in frame from base 1. The germline V gene provides CDR1 ENHRY and CDR2 SYGVKD. All of the isolated RNA was reverse transcribed with the High Capacity cDNA Reverse Transcription Kit, so expressed TCRB transcripts were sequenced. Deep immunoSEQ sequencing was applied to naive, central memory and regulatory T cell samples, giving an average of around 3.4 million total reads per sample. Sorted cells were lysed in RLT buffer, and RNA was extracted using DNase-treated RNeasy Micro or Mini kits according to cell number. Each cell subset was processed on its own to prevent cross-contamination, while patient and healthy donor samples were processed together. TCRB sequences were amplified from cDNA with the immunoSEQ multiplex PCR, producing 87-bp fragments spanning the CDR3 region. The amplicons were sequenced using the Illumina HiSeq platform. Per the original workflow: Synthetic template baselines were used to correct PCR bias computationally, reads within Hamming distance 2 were collapsed together, and singletons that could not be merged were discarded. By aligning reads against IMGT, V, D and J genes, CDR3 length, and insertions or deletions at six rearrangement sites were assigned. Within each subset, clonotype counts were normalized to the number of sorted cells before true diversity and Gini coefficients were calculated with the tcR R package. Repertoire sharing was quantified using the overlap coefficient calculated on TCRB nucleotide sequences. As a proxy for the pre-selection repertoire, out-of-frame TCRB sequences from naive cells were analyzed. Here the immuneACCESS table is served through TCRdb, limited to in-frame sequences with V and J called. Missing clones are a known gap in these copies; in checked studies unresolved V genes cover under half, and the rest lacks a known reason. V and J calls and clone size come straight from that table; D and trimming were deduced from the DNA. For this sample there are 350,000 to 450,000 clones; around 16% appear just once. The ten largest clones add up to 0.019% of the sample.

What the research found in general, with its limitations: A moderate but significant shortening of TCRB CDR3 length was observed in type 1 diabetes patients in all four CD4+ subsets. Because small numbers of individuals were included in the HLA sub-analyses, any influence of HLA type on TCRB rearrangement was left unresolved. At VDJ recombination sites, patients with type 1 diabetes made fewer insertions and deleted more nucleotides, a pattern implying thymic rearrangement abnormalities. PCR may preferentially amplify shorter templates, but because patient and control samples were amplified and corrected together, any resulting skew would affect both groups equally. Because cDNA was sequenced instead of genomic DNA, activated cells with high expression could be over-represented, although the groups did not differ in activation or CD3 levels. The naive, central memory and regulatory TCRB repertoires appeared to resemble one another more closely among patients than among healthy donors.

The sequenced sample was naive CD4+ T cells from blood. Sample cell subset or site, as interpreted from the label and publication: true naive CD4+ T cells. The receptor's source is a woman younger than 35 in good health. This sequence uses TRBV10-3 and TRBJ2-5, with the D gene uncertain. The DNA is as follows: TGTGCCATCAGGGCAGAAGAGACCCAGTACTTC. The resulting protein is CAIRAEETQYF.